A single T cell receptor beta chain is shown here with its context. Its antigen is still unknown. Germline V gives CDR1 SGHNT, CDR2 YYREEE (reference sequence). The ends were cut back, 2 bases at V and 5 bases at J, with 16 bases in the middle. This CDR3 is 15 amino acids long. This PCR relied on a set of 60 Vbeta primers and 13 Jbeta primers. Sequenced by immunoSEQ multiplex PCR; TCRdb stores in-frame clones only, minus some. The sample shows 150,000 to 200,000 clones, around 70% of them seen only once. The source of the sample is a study of cytomegalovirus exposure and HLA in healthy donors. General study findings and limits: Analyzed later, association rates of TCRs varied across HLA loci, with DRB1 most and HLA-C fewest. What a later analysis showed was that several of the most significant clusters appeared linked to common viral pathogens. Later findings reportedly placed an Asian-associated ancestry cluster below the roughly 670-donor mean for N-insertions.

The sequenced material came from PBMCs. The sequence was obtained from a man aged 18-30 years in good health and CMV-seropositive. The chain couples TRBV5-4 to TRBJ1-2, with D perhaps TRBD1 (6 bases). The CDR3 loop is CASSFSSGTRYGYTF. As DNA, the CDR3 is TGTGCCAGCAGCTTCTCCTCCGGGACACGATATGGCTACACCTTC.